This T cell receptor (beta chain) was retrieved from a study of CD4+ T cells in melanoma. Assay used: immunoSEQ multiplex PCR; TCRdb lists only in-frame clones, some missing. The sample records approximately 9,600 clones, around 84% being singletons. In germline, CDR1 is SGHRS, CDR2 YFSETQ. V was clipped by 0 bases and J by 0 bases, with 13 bases between them. CDR3 length: 16 residues. With respect to this clone: The antigen remains unidentified.

Study-level findings and limits: In melanoma, neoantigen-specific CD4+ T cells reportedly differed in differentiation state. CD8+ T cell, macrophage and B cell function reportedly correlated with neoantigen-specific CD4+ T cells.

The gene calls are TRBV5-1 and TRBJ2-7; the D gene is possibly TRBD2 (5 bases). The specimen was cells from a culture (not recorded whether cultured in vitro). The source is a human donor with melanoma. CDR3 nucleotide sequence: TGCGCCAGCAGCTTGGCGGGGAGTACGAGCTCCTACGAGCAGTACTTC. Protein: CASSLAGSTSSYEQYF.